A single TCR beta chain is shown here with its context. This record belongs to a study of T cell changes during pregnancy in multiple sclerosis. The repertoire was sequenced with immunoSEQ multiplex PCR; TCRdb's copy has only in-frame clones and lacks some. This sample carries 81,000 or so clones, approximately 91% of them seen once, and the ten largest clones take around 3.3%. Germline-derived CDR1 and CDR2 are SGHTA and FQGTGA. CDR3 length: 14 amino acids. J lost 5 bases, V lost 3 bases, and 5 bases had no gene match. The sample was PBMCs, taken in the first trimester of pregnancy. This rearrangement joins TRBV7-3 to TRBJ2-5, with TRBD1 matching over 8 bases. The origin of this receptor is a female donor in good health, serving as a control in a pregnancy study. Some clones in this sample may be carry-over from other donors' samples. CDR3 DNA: TGTGCCAGCAGCTTTCAGGGGGCGCGGGAGACCCAGTACTTC. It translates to CASSFQGARETQYF. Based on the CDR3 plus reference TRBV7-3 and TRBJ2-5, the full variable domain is GAGVSQTPSNKVTEKGKYVELRCDPISGHTALYWYRQSLGQGPEFLIYFQGTGAADDSGLPNDRFFAVRPEGSVSTLKIQRTERGDSAVYLCASSFQGARETQYFGPGTRLLVL.